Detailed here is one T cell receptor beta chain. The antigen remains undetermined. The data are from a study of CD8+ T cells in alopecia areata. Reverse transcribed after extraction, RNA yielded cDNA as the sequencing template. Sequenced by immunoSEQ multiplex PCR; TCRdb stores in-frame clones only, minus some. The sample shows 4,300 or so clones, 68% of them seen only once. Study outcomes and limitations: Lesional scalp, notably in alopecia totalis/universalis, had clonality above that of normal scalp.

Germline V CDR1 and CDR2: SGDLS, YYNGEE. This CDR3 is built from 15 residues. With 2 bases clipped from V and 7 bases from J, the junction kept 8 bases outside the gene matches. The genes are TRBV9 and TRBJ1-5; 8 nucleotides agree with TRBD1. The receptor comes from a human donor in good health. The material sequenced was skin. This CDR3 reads CASSVSGTGGQPQHF. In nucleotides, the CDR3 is TGTGCCAGCAGCGTCTCCGGGACAGGAGGCCAGCCCCAGCATTTT.